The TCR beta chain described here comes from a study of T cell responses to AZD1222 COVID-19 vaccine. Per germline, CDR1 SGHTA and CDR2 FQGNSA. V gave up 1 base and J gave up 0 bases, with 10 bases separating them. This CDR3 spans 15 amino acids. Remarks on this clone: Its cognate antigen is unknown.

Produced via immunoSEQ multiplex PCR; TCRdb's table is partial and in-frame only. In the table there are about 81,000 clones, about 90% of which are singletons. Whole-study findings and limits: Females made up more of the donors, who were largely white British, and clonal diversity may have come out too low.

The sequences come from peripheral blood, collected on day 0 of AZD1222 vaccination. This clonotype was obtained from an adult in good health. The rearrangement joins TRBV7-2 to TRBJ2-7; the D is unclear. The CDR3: CASSLVGGTSYEQYF. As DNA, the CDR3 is TGTGCCAGCAGCTTAGTTGGCGGAACCTCCTACGAGCAGTACTTC.